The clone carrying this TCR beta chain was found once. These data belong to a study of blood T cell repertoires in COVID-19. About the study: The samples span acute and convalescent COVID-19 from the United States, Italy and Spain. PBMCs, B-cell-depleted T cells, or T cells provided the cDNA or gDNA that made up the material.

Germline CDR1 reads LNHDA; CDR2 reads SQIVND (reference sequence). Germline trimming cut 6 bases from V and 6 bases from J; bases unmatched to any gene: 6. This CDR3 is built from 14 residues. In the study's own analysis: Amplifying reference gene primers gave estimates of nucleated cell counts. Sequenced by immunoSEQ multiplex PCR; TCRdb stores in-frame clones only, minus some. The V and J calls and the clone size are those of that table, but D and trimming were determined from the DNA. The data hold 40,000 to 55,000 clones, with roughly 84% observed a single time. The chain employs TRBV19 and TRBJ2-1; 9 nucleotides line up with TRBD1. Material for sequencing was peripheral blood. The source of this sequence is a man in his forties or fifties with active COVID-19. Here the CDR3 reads CASRLQGAPNEQFF. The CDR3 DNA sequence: TGTGCCAGTAGACTACAGGGGGCCCCCAATGAGCAGTTCTTC.